The source of this T cell receptor beta chain is a study of T-cell memory formation after mild COVID-19. Study information: TCR clusters were mostly confined to one donor each. Findings and caveats of the study: Some clones that responded turned up in pre-infection memory, which suggests that cross-reactive memory joined in. Day 15 to 85 contracting clones showed balanced CD4/CD8; day 15 to 37 expanders favored CD4+. The authors did not confirm SARS-CoV-2 specificity of second-wave clones peaking day 37.

TCRdb ran MiXCR on the 5' RACE reads and lists one entry per CDR3 protein. The sample yields about half a million distinct CDR3 sequences, about 20% seen once. The length of the CDR3 is 21 residues. With V trimmed by 0 bases and J by 0 bases, 15 bases remained unmatched. Germline assignment: CDR1 KGHSH and CDR2 LQKENI. Worth noting for this clonotype: What it binds is not known.

This TCR came from an adult woman who had mild COVID-19 (a few samples of this study predate the infection). Cell type and time point are not known. The sequenced sample was PBMCs or a T cell subset sorted from them (not recorded which). This chain connects TRBV18 to TRBJ2-1, with 9 positions matching TRBD2. In DNA form, the CDR3 reads TGTGCCAGCTCACCACCCCTTCTCAGCGGGAGGCGGTTAAGCTCCTACAATGAGCAGTTCTTC. It specifies CASSPPLLSGRRLSSYNEQFF.